This entry features one T cell receptor (beta chain) sequence. This clonotype was seen repeatedly, ten times or more. Its cognate antigen has yet to be identified. Base qualities are not provided; no much larger clone lies one nucleotide away. The library was obtained by 5' RACE. Sequencing was carried out with a NextSeq 500. In the TCR library protocol, a unique molecular identifier was attached to each TCR cDNA molecule so that PCR and sequencing errors could be corrected. The published analysis was carried out like this. TCR identification, UMI-based error correction and CDR3 extraction were performed with Decombinator tools. Expanded TCRs were defined as those above a frequency of 2 per 1,000, corresponding to the top 1% of the tumor frequency distribution. Each repertoire was subsampled 100 times to 5,000 TCRs, after which Renyi diversity was computed with the R vegan package. CDR3 similarity networks were built from amino acid triplet string-kernel similarity, with CDR3s being connected when pairwise similarity was above 0.82. TCRdb passed the public sequencing reads through fastp at Q25 and MiXCR, retaining productive beta sequences. Entries that share a CDR3 protein sequence are merged under the most common genes and DNA. The V and J calls shown here were made by TCRdb, not taken from the authors' results. For this sample there are 39,000 or so distinct CDR3 sequences; around 7% appear just once. The ten largest account for under 30% of the sample.

There are 13 amino acids in the CDR3, from cysteine to phenylalanine inclusive. Of all the DNA, just the CDR3 is kept, 39 bases in frame from base 1. Looking up the germline V gene yields CDR1 SGDLS and CDR2 YYNGEE. V gives up 0 bases and J gives up 4 bases, and the segment between their germline ends measures 6 bases. This specimen belongs to a study of spatial heterogeneity in lung cancer (dated by TCRdb to the late 2010s). At the level of the whole study: More beta-chain than alpha-chain transcripts were consistently detected, likely reflecting higher beta-chain transcript abundance. At surgery, over 200 tumor regions, around 65 matched nontumor lung samples and 45 to 60 PBMC samples were TCR-sequenced for both alpha and beta chains. In non-small cell lung cancer, the study quantitatively compared TCR alpha and beta repertoires across several tumor regions, matched nontumor lung, and blood. In the raw uncorrected reads, each unique combination of TCR and UMI appeared on average more than ten times. The study linked features of the TCR repertoire to counts of nonsynonymous mutations, which were determined by whole-exome sequencing of tumor tissue. Study-wide conclusions, independent of this receptor: Ubiquitous expanded tumor TCRs showed up in blood more often at tumor resection than at routine follow-up. Confirming at a functional level the hypothesis that regional TCRs recognize regional mutations was considered to require additional single-cell paired TCR alpha and beta sequencing.

In the paper's terms, the time point label means: sample taken at primary tumor resection. Samples were obtained from approximately 72 patients with early-stage, untreated non-small cell lung cancer from the lung TRACERx cohort. TCR sequencing used whole RNA extracted from tumor and nontumor lung tissue, or from cryopreserved PBMC samples, without cell sorting. A patient was chosen for TCR sequencing only when enough RNA was available from at least two tumor regions. The specimen was PBMCs, collected at surgery. The V and J segments used are TRBV9 and TRBJ2-3; there is no confident call for the D gene. This TCR derives from a male donor with early-stage non-small cell lung cancer. CDR3 reads: CASSVVRADTQYF. The DNA is as follows: TGTGCCAGCAGCGTAGTAAGGGCAGATACGCAGTATTTT.